The TCR beta chain under discussion was sequenced for a study of T cells after yellow fever vaccination. There are 16 residues in the CDR3. Between the trimmed V and J ends, which lost 1 base and 0 bases, there was a span of 13 bases. Germline V gene data show CDR1 as SGHVS and CDR2 as FNYEAQ. From the 5' RACE reads, TCRdb called clonotypes with MiXCR, one entry per CDR3 protein. This table holds 250,000 or so distinct CDR3 sequences, approximately 6.7% found once. This clonotype was counted ten times or more. The sequence was obtained from a young man who received the YFV17D yellow fever vaccine. The sequencing used CD4+ T cells sorted from PBMCs, collected on the day of the yellow fever booster vaccination. The chain has TRBV7-6 and TRBJ2-7, with TRBD2 as a possible D gene (6 bases). The CDR3 loop reads CASSLEGSGHSYEQYF. DNA for the CDR3: TGTGCCAGCAGCTTAGAGGGTAGCGGCCACTCCTACGAGCAGTACTTC.